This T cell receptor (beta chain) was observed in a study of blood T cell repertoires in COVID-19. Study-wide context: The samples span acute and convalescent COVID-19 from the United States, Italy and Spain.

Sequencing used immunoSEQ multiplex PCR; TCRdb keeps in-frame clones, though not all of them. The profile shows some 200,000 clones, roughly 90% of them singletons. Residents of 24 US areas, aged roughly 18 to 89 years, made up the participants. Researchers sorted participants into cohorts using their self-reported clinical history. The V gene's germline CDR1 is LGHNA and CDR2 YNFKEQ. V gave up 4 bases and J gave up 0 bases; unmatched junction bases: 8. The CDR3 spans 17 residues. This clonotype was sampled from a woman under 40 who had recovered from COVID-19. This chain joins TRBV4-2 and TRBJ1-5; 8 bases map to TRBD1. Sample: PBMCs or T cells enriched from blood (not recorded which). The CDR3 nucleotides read TGTGCCAGCAGCCGCACAGGGGGGGCAAGTAGCAATCAGCCCCAGCATTTT. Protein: CASSRTGGASSNQPQHF.